The rows below give T cell receptor beta chains drawn from one sample of a study of graft-versus-host responses after intestinal transplantation. Only in-frame clones appear in the TCRdb table, and some are missing; sequencing was by immunoSEQ multiplex PCR. Here the sample spans several thousand clones, 85% to 90% being singletons. The material was ileum tissue, obtained 156 days after intestinal transplant. The receptors were sampled from a human patient who received an intestinal transplant, so some T cells may come from the graft donor. CDR3s include the opening cysteine and the closing phenylalanine or tryptophan. A D gene is named only where the DNA matches it firmly. Size is stated for part of the rows, as once, few or many counts, or as a class when the clone is expanded.

clone_size j_call d_call v_call cdr3_nt cdr3_aa
NA TRBJ2-2 NA TRBV5-6 TGTGCCAGCAGCTTTGAGGTCGGTTTCAGCGGGGAGCTGTTTTTT CASSFEVGFSGELFF
few TRBJ1-5 NA TRBV28 TGTGCCAGCAGTTCCCGCCGACGGCAGATTAGCAATCAGCCCCAGCATTTT CASSSRRRQISNQPQHF
NA TRBJ1-2 NA TRBV27 TGTGCCAGCAGTTGGTCGGGGCGGGGAGGCTACACCTTC CASSWSGRGGYTF
NA TRBJ2-5 NA TRBV6-6 TGTGCCAGCAGTCCCTGGACCGGCCAAGAGACCCAGTACTTC CASSPWTGQETQYF
NA TRBJ1-5 TRBD1 TRBV11-2 TGTGCCAGCAGCTTAGACGGACAGGCGAATCAGCCCCAGCATTTT CASSLDGQANQPQHF
NA TRBJ2-1 NA TRBV2 TGTGCCAGCAGTGAAGGGGAAAGCTCCTACAATGAGCAGTTCTTC CASSEGESSYNEQFF
NA TRBJ1-2 TRBD1 TRBV15 TGTGCCACCAGCAGCAACCTTTCCCCTTTGACAGGGGGAATTGGAGGCTACACCTTC CATSSNLSPLTGGIGGYTF
few TRBJ1-2 NA TRBV6-1 TGTGCCAGCAGTGAGACCGCCCCGAGGGGCTACACCTTC CASSETAPRGYTF
NA TRBJ1-1 NA TRBV27 TGTGCCAGCAGTGAATTCCTCGTGGGGGAGAACACTGAAGCTTTCTTT CASSEFLVGENTEAFF
NA TRBJ2-7 TRBD2 TRBV5-1 TGCGCCAGCAGCTGGCGGGTTATAGCGGGAGGAGTTTACGAGCAGTACTTC CASSWRVIAGGVYEQYF
NA TRBJ1-2 NA TRBV7-9 TGTGCCAGCAGCTTTGAGGGGGTCTATGGCTACACCTTC CASSFEGVYGYTF
NA TRBJ2-4 TRBD2 TRBV30 TGTGCCTGGAGTGAGAAAAGGGCGGGAGGGCCGGACATTCAGTACTTC CAWSEKRAGGPDIQYF
NA TRBJ2-1 TRBD2 TRBV19 TGTGCCAGTGCCAGCGGGGCCTACAATGAGCAGTTCTTC CASASGAYNEQFF
NA TRBJ2-7 TRBD2 TRBV28 TGTGCCAGCAGTTTGCCAGGGAGGGACTACGAGCAGTACTTC CASSLPGRDYEQYF
NA TRBJ2-7 TRBD1 TRBV6-1 TGTGCCAGCAGTGATCTGCAGGGGGCCTACGAGCAGTACTTC CASSDLQGAYEQYF
NA TRBJ2-1 TRBD2 TRBV7-6 TGTGCCAGCAGCTTAGCTGGTGGGATAGCGGGGCGGGGGGACAATGAGCAGTTCTTC CASSLAGGIAGRGDNEQFF
few TRBJ2-7 NA TRBV21-1 TGTGCCAGCAGCCCCTCGCGGGGGTTCTCCTACGAGCAGTACTTC CASSPSRGFSYEQYF
NA TRBJ1-2 NA TRBV27 TGTGCCAGCAGCGCTTCTTTTAACTATGGCTACACCTTC CASSASFNYGYTF
NA TRBJ2-5 TRBD2 TRBV9 TGTGCCAGCAGCGCCCTAGCGGGGGGGCAGGGGGAGACCCAGTACTTC CASSALAGGQGETQYF
NA TRBJ1-2 TRBD1 TRBV6-1 TGTGCCAGCAGTGAACGGGCAGGGGGCTTTGCTGGCTACACCTTC CASSERAGGFAGYTF
NA TRBJ2-3 NA TRBV30 TGTGCCTTCTCCCCGGGACCCAGCACAGATACGCAGTATTTT CAFSPGPSTDTQYF
NA TRBJ2-2 NA TRBV7-9 TGTGCCAGCAGCCCCCAAGCGACCGGGGAGCTGTTTTTT CASSPQATGELFF
NA TRBJ2-7 TRBD1 TRBV5-1 TGCGCCAGCAGACCAACGCCAAGGACAGGGGGTTACGAGCAGTACTTC CASRPTPRTGGYEQYF
NA TRBJ2-2 TRBD2 TRBV5-1 TGCGCCAGCAGCTTGGAATCTAGCGGGAGAAACACCGGGGAGCTGTTTTTT CASSLESSGRNTGELFF
NA TRBJ2-7 TRBD1 TRBV28 TGTGCCAGCAGTCAACATTGGACAGGGGACGACGAGCAGTACTTC CASSQHWTGDDEQYF
NA TRBJ2-7 TRBD2 TRBV7-9 TGTGCCAGCAGCCCCGGGACTAGCGGGAGGTACGAGCAGTACTTC CASSPGTSGRYEQYF
NA TRBJ1-1 TRBD1 TRBV7-4 TGTGCCAGCAGCTCTATCACAGGGGGGCCGAACACTGAAGCTTTCTTT CASSSITGGPNTEAFF
NA TRBJ2-7 TRBD2 TRBV6-6 TGTGCCGCGGGGGGTTACGAGCAGTACTTC CAAGGYEQYF
NA TRBJ2-5 NA TRBV6-6 TGTGCCAGCAGTTATGGGGGGTCTGAGGAGCAGTACTTC CASSYGGSEEQYF
NA TRBJ1-5 NA TRBV27 TGTGCCAGCTGTTCCTTAGGGAGCAATCAGCCCCAGCATTTT CASCSLGSNQPQHF
NA TRBJ2-7 NA TRBV5-6 TGTGCCAGCAGCTTGAGTCCGGCTTTGGGGGAGCAGTACTTC CASSLSPALGEQYF
NA TRBJ2-1 TRBD2 TRBV15 TGTGCCACCAGCAGAGTCCTGAGTGCTAGCGGATCCTACAATGAGCAGTTCTTC CATSRVLSASGSYNEQFF
NA TRBJ2-7 TRBD1 TRBV7-9 TGTGCCAGCAGCTTAGGGACAGGGAGATCCTACGAGCAGTACTTC CASSLGTGRSYEQYF
few TRBJ2-7 TRBD2 TRBV30 TGTGCCTGGAGTGTGAGCGGGATATCCCACGAGCAGTACTTC CAWSVSGISHEQYF
once TRBJ2-2 NA TRBV27 TGTGCCAGCAGTTTAACGGACACCGGGGAGCTGTTTTTT CASSLTDTGELFF
once TRBJ2-4 TRBD1 TRBV6-6 TGTGCCAGCAGGCGAGAGGGGACAGAGTCGGCCATTCAGTACTTC CASRREGTESAIQYF
NA TRBJ1-1 TRBD1 TRBV5-1 TGCGCCAGCAGCTTAGACAGGGTAGTGTACACTGAAGCTTTCTTT CASSLDRVVYTEAFF
NA TRBJ2-7 NA TRBV6-5 TGTGCCAGTACAGGGAGCTCCTACGAGCAGTACTTC CASTGSSYEQYF
NA TRBJ1-5 TRBD1 TRBV19 TGTGCCAGTAGTATTGGGACAGGGAGCAATCAGCCCCAGCATTTT CASSIGTGSNQPQHF
NA TRBJ2-7 TRBD1 TRBV30 TGTGCCTGGAGGGAAACAGGGGGATCCTACGAGCAGTACTTC CAWRETGGSYEQYF
NA TRBJ2-2 TRBD1 TRBV7-4 TGTGCCAGCAGCTTAGTCCCCGCGACAGGGCCGAACACCGGGGAGCTGTTTTTT CASSLVPATGPNTGELFF
NA TRBJ2-1 NA TRBV7-2 TGTGCCAGCAGCCGCAGGGTGGATGAGCAGTTCTTC CASSRRVDEQFF
NA TRBJ2-3 TRBD1 TRBV11-2 TGTGCCAGCAGCTTGACAGGGGCCGGCACAGATACGCAGTATTTT CASSLTGAGTDTQYF
NA TRBJ2-5 NA TRBV5-6 TGTGCCAGCAGCTTGGGTGTCGGGGAGACCCAGTACTTC CASSLGVGETQYF
NA TRBJ1-1 NA TRBV5-4 TGTGCCAGCAGCCCCGACGGCACTGAAGCTTTCTTT CASSPDGTEAFF
NA TRBJ2-1 TRBD2 TRBV9 TGTGCCAGCAGCCTAGGGATTAGCGGGAGCCCTGCCTACAATGAGCAGTTCTTC CASSLGISGSPAYNEQFF